This T cell receptor (beta chain) was identified in a study of CXCR3-negative and CXCR3-positive naive CD8 T cells. Across the study: Per library, roughly 1.4 +/- 0.3 million reads; roughly 150 million TRB reads overall. The study's findings and limits: TRBV-TRBJ usage matched between naive CXCR3-negative and CXCR3-positive cells but not between memory cells. Memory CD8+ cells had much lower diversity, and both naive subsets had comparably high diversity. Both naive subsets carried similar amounts of surface CD5, so TCR strength was inferred from TRB CDR3 properties. CXCR3-positive naive cells had more hydrophobic TRB CDR3s than CXCR3-negative naive cells.

It was by 5' RACE with UMI labels that the TRB cDNA libraries were prepared. TCRdb re-analyzed the 5' RACE reads; it lists each CDR3 protein once, without DNA. The sample table sets out about 50,000 distinct CDR3 sequences. The length of the CDR3 is 14 residues. On this clonotype itself: Its cognate antigen is unknown.

The sample was naive CXCR3+ CD8+ T cells from blood. Subset indicated: CD45RO-CCR7+CD27+CD95- naive CD8+ T cells expressing CXCR3 (TNR3+). The receptor was derived from a human donor in good health. Some clones in this sample may be carry-over from other donors' samples. V is TRBV12-3 or TRBV12-4 and J is TRBJ2-1. CDR3 loop: CASSLLGFGNEQFF.